This T cell receptor beta chain was obtained from a study of blood T cells in healthy people across ages. The individuals who served as donors were healthy Caucasians living in Russia, aged roughly 6 to 95. It was with a sample-barcoded 5' primer and a J-beta primer mix that a second PCR of about 7 to 12 cycles was run. One entry per CDR3 protein, called by TCRdb with MiXCR from the 5' RACE reads. Seen here are under 700,000 distinct CDR3 sequences, under 30% observed once, and the top ten hold around 10%. The count of this clonotype is one. The sample was also linked to a second study, of T cells of mothers and their children. That report notes: Three healthy Caucasian mothers gave samples, and so did their six children. When the second PCR was run, its M1S primer added sample barcodes and 2-4 random nucleotides. Mothers and children who were related shared slightly more overlap than unrelated pairs, but not significantly more.

The sequenced sample consisted of blood. The sequence came from a boy under 18 in good health.

CDR3 region: CASSQKRENEQFF. CDR3 in DNA: TGTGCCAGCAGCCAAAAACGGGAGAATGAGCAGTTCTTC. The chain joins TRBV3-1 to TRBJ2-1, with D possibly being TRBD2 (6 bases). The CDR3 extends over 13 amino acids. Deletions cut 2 bases from V and 7 bases from J, with 9 bases between. Germline CDR1 and CDR2: LGHDT and YNNKEL (reference sequence).